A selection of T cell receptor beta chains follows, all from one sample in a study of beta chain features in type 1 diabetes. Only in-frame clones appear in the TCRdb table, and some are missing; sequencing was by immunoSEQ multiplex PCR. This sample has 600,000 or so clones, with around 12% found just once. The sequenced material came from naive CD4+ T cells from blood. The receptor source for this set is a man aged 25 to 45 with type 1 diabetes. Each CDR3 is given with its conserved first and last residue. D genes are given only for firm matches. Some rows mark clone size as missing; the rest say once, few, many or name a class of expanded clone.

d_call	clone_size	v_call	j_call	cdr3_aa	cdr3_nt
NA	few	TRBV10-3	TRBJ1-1	CAISQVNTEAFF	TGTGCCATCAGTCAAGTGAACACTGAAGCTTTCTTT
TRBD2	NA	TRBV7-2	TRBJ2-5	CASSLDKAGSNQRETQYF	TGTGCCAGCAGCTTAGATAAAGCGGGGTCCAACCAGAGGGAGACCCAGTACTTC
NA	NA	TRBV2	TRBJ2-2	CASSDQKNTGELFF	TGTGCCAGCAGCGACCAGAAGAACACCGGGGAGCTGTTTTTT
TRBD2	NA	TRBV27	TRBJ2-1	CASSAGTSGGNPKRGEQFF	TGTGCCAGCAGTGCTGGGACTAGCGGGGGGAACCCAAAAAGGGGTGAGCAGTTCTTC
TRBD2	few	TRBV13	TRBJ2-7	CASSSQGLAGGYEQYF	TGTGCCAGCAGCTCGCAAGGACTAGCGGGGGGCTACGAGCAGTACTTC
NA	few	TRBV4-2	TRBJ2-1	CASSFRSAGRGEQFF	TGTGCCAGCAGCTTCCGAAGTGCGGGGAGAGGGGAGCAGTTCTTC
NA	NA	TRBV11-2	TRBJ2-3	CASSFRIGTDTQYF	TGTGCCAGCAGCTTCCGTATTGGGACAGATACGCAGTATTTT
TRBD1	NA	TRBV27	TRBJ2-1	CASSSTGGAYNEQFF	TGTGCCAGCAGTTCTACAGGGGGCGCCTACAATGAGCAGTTCTTC
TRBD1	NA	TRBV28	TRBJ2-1	CASRGQGSYNEQFF	TGTGCCAGCAGAGGACAGGGATCCTACAATGAGCAGTTCTTC
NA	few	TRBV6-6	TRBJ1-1	CASSNRPGANYEAFF	TGTGCCAGCAGCAATCGGCCAGGGGCAAACTATGAAGCTTTCTTT
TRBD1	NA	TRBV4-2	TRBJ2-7	CASSQFVLAGGREQYF	TGTGCCAGCAGCCAGTTCGTGTTGGCAGGGGGCCGTGAGCAGTACTTC
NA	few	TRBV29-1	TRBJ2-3	CSVVREADTQYF	TGCAGCGTTGTTAGGGAAGCAGATACGCAGTATTTT
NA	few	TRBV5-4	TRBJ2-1	CASSPRVTQPNNEQFF	TGTGCCAGCAGCCCCCGTGTGACGCAGCCAAACAATGAGCAGTTCTTC
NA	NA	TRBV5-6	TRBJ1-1	CASSLTGIDEAFF	TGTGCCAGCAGCTTGACAGGGATAGATGAAGCTTTCTTT
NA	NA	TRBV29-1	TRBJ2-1	CSVGRRLGEQFF	TGCAGCGTTGGACGGAGGTTGGGTGAGCAGTTCTTC
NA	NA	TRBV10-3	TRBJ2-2	CAISEGTTNTGELFF	TGTGCCATCAGTGAGGGGACAACAAACACCGGGGAGCTGTTTTTT
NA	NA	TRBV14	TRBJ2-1	CASSPWTEYNEQFF	TGTGCCAGCAGCCCGTGGACAGAATACAATGAGCAGTTCTTC
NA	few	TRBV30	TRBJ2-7	CAWSEIGEQYF	TGTGCCTGGAGTGAGATCGGGGAGCAGTACTTC
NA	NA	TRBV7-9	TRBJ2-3	CASSLKGADTQYF	TGTGCCAGCAGCTTAAAGGGAGCAGATACGCAGTATTTT
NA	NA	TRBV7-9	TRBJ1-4	CASSPQGGAEKLFF	TGTGCCAGCAGCCCACAGGGCGGAGCGGAAAAACTGTTTTTT
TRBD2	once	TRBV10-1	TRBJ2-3	CASSEIAGGSDTQYF	TGCGCCAGCAGTGAAATAGCGGGGGGGTCAGATACGCAGTATTTT
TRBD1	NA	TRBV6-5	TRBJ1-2	CASSYSKGATYGYTF	TGTGCCAGCAGTTACTCCAAGGGGGCGACCTATGGCTACACCTTC
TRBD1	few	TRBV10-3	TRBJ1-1	CATRLGTENTEAFF	TGTGCCACCAGGCTCGGGACAGAGAACACTGAAGCTTTCTTT
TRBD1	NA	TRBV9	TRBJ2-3	CASSADSGTGGTDTQYF	TGTGCCAGCAGCGCAGACTCCGGGACAGGGGGCACAGATACGCAGTATTTT
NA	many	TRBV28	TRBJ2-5	CASRSGQETQYF	TGTGCCAGCAGGTCCGGGCAAGAGACCCAGTACTTC
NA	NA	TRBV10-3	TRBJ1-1	CAITTGNTEAFF	TGTGCCATCACCACAGGGAACACTGAAGCTTTCTTT
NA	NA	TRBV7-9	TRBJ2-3	CASSPPGDTQYF	TGTGCCAGCAGCCCCCCCGGAGATACGCAGTATTTT
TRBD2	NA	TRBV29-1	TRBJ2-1	CSVEGTSGYNEQFF	TGCAGCGTTGAAGGGACTAGCGGTTACAATGAGCAGTTCTTC
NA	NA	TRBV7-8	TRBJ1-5	CASSFKEGLYQPQHF	TGTGCCAGCAGCTTCAAGGAGGGTCTTTATCAGCCCCAGCATTTT
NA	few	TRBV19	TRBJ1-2	CASVSRTANYGYTF	TGTGCCAGTGTGAGCAGGACAGCTAACTATGGCTACACCTTC
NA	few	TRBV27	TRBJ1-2	CASSFSQGRGYTF	TGTGCCAGCAGTTTTTCTCAGGGGAGGGGCTACACCTTC
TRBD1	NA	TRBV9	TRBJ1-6	CASSKLGQDDSPLHF	TGTGCCAGCAGCAAACTAGGACAGGACGATTCACCCCTCCACTTT
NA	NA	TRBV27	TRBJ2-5	CASSFLIRYRETQYF	TGTGCCAGCAGTTTCCTTATTCGATACCGAGAGACCCAGTACTTC
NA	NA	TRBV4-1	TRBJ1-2	CASSQVGRADYGYTF	TGCGCCAGCAGCCAAGTCGGCAGGGCGGACTATGGCTACACCTTC
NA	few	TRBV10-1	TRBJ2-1	CASSGAGQTYNEQFF	TGCGCCAGCAGTGGAGCGGGACAAACCTACAATGAGCAGTTCTTC
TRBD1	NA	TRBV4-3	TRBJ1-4	CASSYKIDRDNEKLFF	TGCGCCAGCAGCTACAAGATCGACAGGGACAATGAAAAACTGTTTTTT
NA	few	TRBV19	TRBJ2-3	CASRQEGAEDTQYF	TGTGCCAGTAGACAGGAGGGGGCTGAGGATACGCAGTATTTT
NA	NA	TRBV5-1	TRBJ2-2	CASSPYDRNTGELFF	TGCGCCAGCAGCCCGTATGACAGGAACACCGGGGAGCTGTTTTTT
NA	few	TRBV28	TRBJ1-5	CASTQGRGNQPQHF	TGTGCCAGCACCCAGGGGAGGGGCAATCAGCCCCAGCATTTT